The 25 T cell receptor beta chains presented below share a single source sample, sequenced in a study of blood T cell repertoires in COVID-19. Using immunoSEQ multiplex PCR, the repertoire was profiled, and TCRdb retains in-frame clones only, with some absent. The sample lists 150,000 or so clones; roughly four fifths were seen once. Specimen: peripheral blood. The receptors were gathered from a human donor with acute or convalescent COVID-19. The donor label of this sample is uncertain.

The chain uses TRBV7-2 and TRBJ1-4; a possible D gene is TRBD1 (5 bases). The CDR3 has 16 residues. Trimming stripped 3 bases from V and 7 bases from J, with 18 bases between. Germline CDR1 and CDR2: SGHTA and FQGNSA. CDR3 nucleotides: TGTGCCAGCAGCTTGTCGGACACCCCTGGACGTGAAAAACTGTTTTTT. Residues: CASSLSDTPGREKLFF.

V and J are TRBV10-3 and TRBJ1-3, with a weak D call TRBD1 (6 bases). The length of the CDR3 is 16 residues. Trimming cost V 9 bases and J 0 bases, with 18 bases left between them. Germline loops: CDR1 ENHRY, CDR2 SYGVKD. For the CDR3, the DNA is TGTGCCATTAACGTAGGACAGAGTCACTCTGGAAACACCATATATTTT. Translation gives CAINVGQSHSGNTIYF.

This CDR3 is CASSFLYGRANTEAFF. The CDR3 nucleotides are TGTGCCAGCAGTTTTCTTTATGGGAGGGCGAACACTGAAGCTTTCTTT. The chain links TRBV6-5 to TRBJ1-1, with D unresolved. In germline, CDR1 is MNHEY, CDR2 SVGAGI. This CDR3 has 16 amino acids. V was shortened by 4 bases and J by 1 base, with 16 bases between the two germline ends.

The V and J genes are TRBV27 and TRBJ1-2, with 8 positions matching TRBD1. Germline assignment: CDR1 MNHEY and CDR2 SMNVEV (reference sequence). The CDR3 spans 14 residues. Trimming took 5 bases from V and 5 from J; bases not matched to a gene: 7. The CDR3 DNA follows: TGTGCCAGCAGTCTGCGACAGGGGCGGTATGGCTACACCTTC. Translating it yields CASSLRQGRYGYTF.

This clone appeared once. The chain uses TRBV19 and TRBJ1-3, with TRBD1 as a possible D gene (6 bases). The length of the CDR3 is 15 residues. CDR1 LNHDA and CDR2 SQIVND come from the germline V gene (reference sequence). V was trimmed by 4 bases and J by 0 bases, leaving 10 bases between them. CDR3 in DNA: TGTGCCAGTAGTAGGCAGGGGAGCTCTGGAAACACCATATATTTT. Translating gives CASSRQGSSGNTIYF.

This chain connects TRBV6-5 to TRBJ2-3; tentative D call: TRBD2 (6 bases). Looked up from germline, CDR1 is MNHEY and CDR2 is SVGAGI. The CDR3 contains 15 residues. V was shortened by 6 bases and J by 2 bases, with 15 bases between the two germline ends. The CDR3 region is CASRRREIDTDTQYF. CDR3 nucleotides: TGTGCCAGCAGGCGACGGGAGATTGACACAGATACGCAGTATTTT.

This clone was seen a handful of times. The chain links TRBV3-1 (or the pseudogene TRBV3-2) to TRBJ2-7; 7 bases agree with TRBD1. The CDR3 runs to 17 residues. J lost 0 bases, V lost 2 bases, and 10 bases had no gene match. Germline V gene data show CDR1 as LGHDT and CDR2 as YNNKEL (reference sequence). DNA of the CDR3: TGTGCCAGCAGCCAAAGTCGGGGCAGGGGGTCCTCCTACGAGCAGTACTTC. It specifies CASSQSRGRGSSYEQYF.

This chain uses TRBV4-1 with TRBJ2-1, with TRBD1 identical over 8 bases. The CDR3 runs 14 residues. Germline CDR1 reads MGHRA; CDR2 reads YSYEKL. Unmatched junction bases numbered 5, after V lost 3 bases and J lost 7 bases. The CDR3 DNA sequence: TGCGCCAGCAGCCAGGGGGACAGGAAGAATGAGCAGTTCTTC. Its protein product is CASSQGDRKNEQFF.

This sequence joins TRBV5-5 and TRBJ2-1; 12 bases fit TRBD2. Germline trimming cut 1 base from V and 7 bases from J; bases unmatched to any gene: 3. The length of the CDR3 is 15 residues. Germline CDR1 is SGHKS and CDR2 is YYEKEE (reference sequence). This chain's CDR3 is CASSLRLAGENEQFF. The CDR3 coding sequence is TGTGCCAGCAGCTTGAGACTAGCGGGGGAAAATGAGCAGTTCTTC.

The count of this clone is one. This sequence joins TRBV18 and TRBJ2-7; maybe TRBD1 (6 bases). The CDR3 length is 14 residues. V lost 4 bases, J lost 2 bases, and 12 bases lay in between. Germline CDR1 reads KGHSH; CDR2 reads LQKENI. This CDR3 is CASSRGPGPYEQYF. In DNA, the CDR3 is TGTGCCAGCTCACGGGGGCCGGGACCCTACGAGCAGTACTTC.

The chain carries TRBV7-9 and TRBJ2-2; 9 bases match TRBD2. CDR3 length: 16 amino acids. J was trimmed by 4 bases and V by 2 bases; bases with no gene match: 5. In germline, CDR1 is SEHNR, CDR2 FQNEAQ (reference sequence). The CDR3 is CASSLWIAGATGELFF. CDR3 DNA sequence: TGTGCCAGCAGCTTATGGATAGCGGGGGCCACCGGGGAGCTGTTTTTT.

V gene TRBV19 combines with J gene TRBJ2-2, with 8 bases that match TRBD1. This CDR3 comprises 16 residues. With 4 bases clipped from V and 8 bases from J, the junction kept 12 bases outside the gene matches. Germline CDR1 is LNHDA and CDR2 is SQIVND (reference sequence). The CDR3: CASSTRTGWFEGELFF. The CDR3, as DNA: TGTGCCAGTAGTACGCGGACAGGGTGGTTCGAGGGGGAGCTGTTTTTT.

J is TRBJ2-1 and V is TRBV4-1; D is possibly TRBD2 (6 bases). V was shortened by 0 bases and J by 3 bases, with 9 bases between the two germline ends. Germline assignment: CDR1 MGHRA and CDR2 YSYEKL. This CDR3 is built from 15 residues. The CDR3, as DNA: TGCGCCAGCAGCCAAGAACGGGGGAACTACAATGAGCAGTTCTTC. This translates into CASSQERGNYNEQFF.

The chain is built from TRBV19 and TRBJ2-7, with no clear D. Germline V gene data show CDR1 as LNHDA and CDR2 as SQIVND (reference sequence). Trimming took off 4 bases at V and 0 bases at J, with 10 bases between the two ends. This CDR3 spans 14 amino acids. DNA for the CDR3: TGTGCCAGTAGTACCTCATTGAGCTCCTACGAGCAGTACTTC. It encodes CASSTSLSSYEQYF.

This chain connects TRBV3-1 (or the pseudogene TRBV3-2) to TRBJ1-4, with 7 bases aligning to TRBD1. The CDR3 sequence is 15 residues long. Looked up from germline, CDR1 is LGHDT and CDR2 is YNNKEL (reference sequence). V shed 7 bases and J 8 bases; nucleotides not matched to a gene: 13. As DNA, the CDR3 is TGTGCCAGCAACCACTTCCGGGACAGACAAGAAAAACTGTTTTTT. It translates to CASNHFRDRQEKLFF.

The CDR3 spells CASSFGLAANTGELFF. In nucleotides, the CDR3 is TGTGCCAGCAGTTTTGGACTAGCGGCGAACACCGGGGAGCTGTTTTTT. The J gene is TRBJ2-2, the V gene TRBV11-1; the match to TRBD2 covers 10 bases. Germline V gives CDR1 SGHAT, CDR2 FQDESV (reference sequence). The CDR3 length is 16 residues. The ends lost 6 bases at V and 0 bases at J; junction bases unmatched: 4. The whole variable domain, remainder taken from reference TRBV11-1 and TRBJ2-2, is EAEVAQSPRYKITEKSQAVAFWCDPISGHATLYWYRQILGQGPELLVQFQDESVVDDSQLPKDRFSAERLKGVDSTLKIQPAELGDSAMYLCASSFGLAANTGELFFGEGSRLTVL.

CDR3 in DNA: TGTGCCAGCAGCTTCGGGGGGTCCTACAATGAGCAGTTCTTC. It translates to CASSFGGSYNEQFF. The chain joins TRBV11-3 to TRBJ2-1; 7 nucleotides align to TRBD2. Germline V gives CDR1 SGHNT, CDR2 YENEEA. The length of the CDR3 is 14 residues. Trimming at V came to 3 bases and at J to 1 base, leaving 0 bases not matched to a gene.

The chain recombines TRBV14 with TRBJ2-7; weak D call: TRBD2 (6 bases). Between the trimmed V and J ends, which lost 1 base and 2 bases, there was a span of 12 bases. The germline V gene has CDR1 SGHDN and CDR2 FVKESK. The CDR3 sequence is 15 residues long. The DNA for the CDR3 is TGTGCCAGCAGCCAAGCGGGACTCCCCCCCTACGAGCAGTACTTC. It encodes CASSQAGLPPYEQYF.

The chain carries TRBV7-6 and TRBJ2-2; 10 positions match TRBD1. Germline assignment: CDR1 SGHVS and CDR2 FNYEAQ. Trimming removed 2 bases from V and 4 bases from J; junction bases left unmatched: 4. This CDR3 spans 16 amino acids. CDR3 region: CASSLRTGGGTGELFF. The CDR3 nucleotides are TGTGCCAGCAGCTTAAGGACAGGGGGAGGCACCGGGGAGCTGTTTTTT.

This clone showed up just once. The CDR3 DNA sequence: TGTGCCAGTGGACCCGGGACAGGGGAGTCCCAGCCCCAGCATTTT. This sequence encodes CASGPGTGESQPQHF. This rearrangement joins TRBV19 to TRBJ1-5; 10 positions match TRBD1. The CDR3 extends over 15 amino acids. CDR1 and CDR2 from the germline V gene are LNHDA and SQIVND (reference sequence). V gave up 8 bases and J gave up 7 bases; unmatched junction bases: 11.

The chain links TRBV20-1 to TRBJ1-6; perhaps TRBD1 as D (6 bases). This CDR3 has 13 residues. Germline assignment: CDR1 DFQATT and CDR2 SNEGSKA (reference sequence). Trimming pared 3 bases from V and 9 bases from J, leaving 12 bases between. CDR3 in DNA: TGCAGTGCTAGTACGGGGGGCGGTTCACCCCTCCACTTT. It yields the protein CSASTGGGSPLHF.

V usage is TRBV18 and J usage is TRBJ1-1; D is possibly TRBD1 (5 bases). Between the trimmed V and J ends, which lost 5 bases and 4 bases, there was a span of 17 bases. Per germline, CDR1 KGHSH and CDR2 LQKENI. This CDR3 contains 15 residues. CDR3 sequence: CASSSRGGLSTEAFF. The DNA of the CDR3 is TGTGCCAGCTCATCCCGCGGGGGACTAAGCACTGAAGCTTTCTTT.

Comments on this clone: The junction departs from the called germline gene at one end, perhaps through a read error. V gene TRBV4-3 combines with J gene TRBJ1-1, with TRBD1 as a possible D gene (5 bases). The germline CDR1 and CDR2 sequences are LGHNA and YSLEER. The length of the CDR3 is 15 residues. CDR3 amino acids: CARSQDGGGYTEAFF. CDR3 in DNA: TGCGCCCGCAGCCAAGACGGGGGGGGTTACACTGAAGCTTTCTTT.

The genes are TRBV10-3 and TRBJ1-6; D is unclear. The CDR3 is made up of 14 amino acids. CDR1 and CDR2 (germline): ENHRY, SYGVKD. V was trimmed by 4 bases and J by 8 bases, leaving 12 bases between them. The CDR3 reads CAISGGRWDSPLHF. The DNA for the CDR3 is TGTGCCATCAGTGGCGGGAGATGGGATTCACCCCTCCACTTT.

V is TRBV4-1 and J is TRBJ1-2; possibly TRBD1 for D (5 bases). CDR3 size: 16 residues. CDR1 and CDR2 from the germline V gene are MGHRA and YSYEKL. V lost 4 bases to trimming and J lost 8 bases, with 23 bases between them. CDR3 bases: TGCGCCAGCAGCCCTCATGGGGCTGGGCAGGGTAAGGGCTACACCTTC. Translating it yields CASSPHGAGQGKGYTF.